The clone carrying this T cell receptor beta chain was seen a single time. What it binds is not known. TCRdb re-derived calls from the multiplex PCR reads in MiXCR, one entry per CDR3 protein. Counted here are some 170,000 distinct CDR3 sequences, 33% occurring once; the ten biggest clones make up approximately 3.9%. Samples came from axillary lymph nodes draining the breast cancer. This specimen belongs to a study of breast tumors, draining lymph nodes, adjacent tissues. Study results and caveats: Tumor and nontumor repertoires were significantly more similar in luminal-like than in basal-like breast cancer. The data were judged consistent with most tumor T cells coming from lymph node and expanding in tumor.

The CDR3 has 18 amino acids. J gave up 0 bases and V 4 bases, and 9 bases lay outside the gene matches. Germline V gene data show CDR1 as LGHDT and CDR2 as YNNKEL (reference sequence). This chain uses TRBV3-1 with TRBJ1-4; TRBD1 matches 9 bases. This TCR came from a female donor with breast cancer. Some clones in this sample may be carry-over from other donors' samples. Sequencing was performed on axillary lymph node tissue. For the CDR3, the DNA is TGTGCCAGCAGCCCCCGCAGGACAGGGGAAGCAACTAATGAAAAACTGTTTTTT. This codes for CASSPRRTGEATNEKLFF. Complete variable domain (other parts from reference TRBV3-1 and TRBJ1-4): DTAVSQTPKYLVTQMGNDKSIKCEQNLGHDTMYWYKQDSKKFLKIMFSYNNKELIINETVPNRFSPKSPDKAHLNLHINSLELGDSAVYFCASSPRRTGEATNEKLFFGSGTQLSVL.